This is a list of T cell receptor beta chains from one sample in a study of shared clonotypes between healthy human individuals. Libraries were prepared by immunoSEQ multiplex PCR; TCRdb keeps only in-frame clonotypes and omits some of them. The sample consists of approximately 530,000 clones, roughly 95% of them appearing once. The sample was naive CD4+ T cells sorted from blood. These receptors all stem from a woman younger than 45 in good health. Both conserved end residues are part of each CDR3. D genes are given only for firm matches. Only some rows state a clone size, as once, few, many or a class for expanded clones.

clone size | J gene | V gene | D gene | CDR3 DNA | CDR3 protein
NA | TRBJ1-3 | TRBV21-1 | NA | TGTGCCAGCAGCAATTGCAGGTCTGGAAACACCATATATTTT | CASSNCRSGNTIYF
NA | TRBJ1-3 | TRBV14 | NA | TGTGCCAGCAGCCGGTGGGGGACTGGAAACACCATATATTTT | CASSRWGTGNTIYF
NA | TRBJ2-7 | TRBV5-1 | NA | TGCGCCAGCAGCACGCGGGATCCGGGGTACGAGCAGTACTTC | CASSTRDPGYEQYF
NA | TRBJ1-5 | TRBV27 | NA | TGTGCCAGCAGCCCTTATGGTGCTCAGCCCCAGCATTTT | CASSPYGAQPQHF
NA | TRBJ2-1 | TRBV5-1 | NA | TGCGCCAGCAGCGAGGGGACTCTTGATGAGCAGTTCTTC | CASSEGTLDEQFF
NA | TRBJ1-1 | TRBV5-4 | NA | TGTGCCAGCAGCGCGTCGACAGGTGAAGCTTTCTTT | CASSASTGEAFF
few | TRBJ2-7 | TRBV6-1 | NA | TGTGCCAGCAGTAAACAGTCCTACGAGCAGTACTTC | CASSKQSYEQYF
NA | TRBJ1-2 | TRBV28 | NA | TGTGCCAGCAGCCGGGACCTATCTAACTATGGCTACACCTTC | CASSRDLSNYGYTF
NA | TRBJ1-5 | TRBV7-9 | TRBD1 | TGTGCCAGCAGCGGGGGACAGGACTTTAGAAAGCCCCAGCATTTT | CASSGGQDFRKPQHF
NA | TRBJ2-3 | TRBV4-1 | NA | TGCGCCAGCAGCCAAGATACTTGGCAAGATACGCAGTATTTT | CASSQDTWQDTQYF
NA | TRBJ1-4 | TRBV28 | NA | TGTGCCAGCAGTTTCGGCGGCCTTGAAAAACTGTTTTTT | CASSFGGLEKLFF
NA | TRBJ1-3 | TRBV6-6 | NA | TGTGCCAGCAGTGGGACAGGAAACACCATATATTTT | CASSGTGNTIYF
NA | TRBJ1-5 | TRBV28 | NA | TGTGCCAGCACTCTTCAGGGGCACAATCAGCCCCAGCATTTT | CASTLQGHNQPQHF
NA | TRBJ2-7 | TRBV18 | TRBD1 | TGTGCCAGCTCTCCGGGGACAGGGGGCATCTACGAGCAGTACTTC | CASSPGTGGIYEQYF
NA | TRBJ2-7 | TRBV5-1 | NA | TGCGCCAGCAGCTTGGAAGACCCCATCTACGAGCAGTACTTC | CASSLEDPIYEQYF
NA | TRBJ2-6 | TRBV19 | TRBD2 | TGTGCCAGCACGGGGGGGCCCCAGAGCTCTGGGGCCAACGTCCTGACTTTC | CASTGGPQSSGANVLTF
NA | TRBJ2-7 | TRBV5-1 | NA | TGCGCCAGCAGCTTGGGGGCTACCGGGAGTGTGAGAGAGCAGTACTTC | CASSLGATGSVREQYF
NA | TRBJ1-5 | TRBV6-5 | NA | TGTGCCAGCAGTTACCGGGAGGGCCAGCCCCAGCATTTT | CASSYREGQPQHF
NA | TRBJ2-1 | TRBV28 | TRBD2 | TGTGCCAGCAGTTTATCGGCGGGAGGGTGGCATGAGCAGTTCTTC | CASSLSAGGWHEQFF
NA | TRBJ1-1 | TRBV7-9 | NA | TGTGCCAGCAGCCCACGAGGGGGGACTGAAGCTTTCTTT | CASSPRGGTEAFF
NA | TRBJ2-2 | TRBV18 | NA | TGTGCCAGCTCAGCGATGACGGGGCAGGTCACCGGGGAGCTGTTTTTT | CASSAMTGQVTGELFF
NA | TRBJ2-1 | TRBV2 | TRBD2 | TGTGCCAGCCGCCCTTTAGCGGGAGGGGGGAATGAGCAGTTCTTC | CASRPLAGGGNEQFF
once | TRBJ2-3 | TRBV10-2 | NA | TGCGCCAGCACCAAATTCTCTAATACGCAGTATTTT | CASTKFSNTQYF
NA | TRBJ1-3 | TRBV2 | NA | TGTGCCAGCAGTGAAGAGCGGAACCTAGGCACCATATATTTT | CASSEERNLGTIYF
once | TRBJ2-7 | TRBV11-2 | TRBD2 | TGTGCCAGCAGCGCTAGCGGGGTGCGCGAGCAGTACTTC | CASSASGVREQYF
NA | TRBJ2-1 | TRBV30 | NA | TGTGCCTGGAGCGGTGACCCTAGCTCCTACAATGAGCAGTTCTTC | CAWSGDPSSYNEQFF
NA | TRBJ2-3 | TRBV5-1 | TRBD1 | TGCGCCAGCAGTCGCGGCCGGGACAGGGCCCCAGATACGCAGTATTTT | CASSRGRDRAPDTQYF
NA | TRBJ2-7 | TRBV20-1 | NA | TGCAGTGCTAGGGACTCTTACGAGCAGTACTTC | CSARDSYEQYF
NA | TRBJ1-2 | TRBV27 | TRBD1 | TGTGCCAGCAGTAGGTATACCCCGGGACAGGGGGCCCCGGACTATGGCTACACCTTC | CASSRYTPGQGAPDYGYTF
NA | TRBJ1-1 | TRBV29-1 | NA | TGCAGCGGGCACAGGTATCAGGACACTGAAGCTTTCTTT | CSGHRYQDTEAFF
NA | TRBJ1-4 | TRBV19 | NA | TGTGCCAGTAGCGGGACTTTCGGTCGGGGCGCTGGGAGTGAAAAACTGTTTTTT | CASSGTFGRGAGSEKLFF
NA | TRBJ2-2 | TRBV12-5 | NA | TGTGCTAGTGGCCTCGGGTGGGGGGAGCTGTTTTTT | CASGLGWGELFF
NA | TRBJ2-7 | TRBV18 | NA | TGTGCCAGCTCACAAACGAGGTCCGCGGCTTCCTACGAGCAGTACTTC | CASSQTRSAASYEQYF
once | TRBJ1-2 | TRBV5-1 | NA | TGCGCCAGCAGCTTGGCCGGCTTCGACAGTGGCTACACCTTC | CASSLAGFDSGYTF
NA | TRBJ2-7 | TRBV5-1 | TRBD1 | TGCGCCAGCAGCTTGGGAGGACAGGGTCCTAACTACGAGCAGTACTTC | CASSLGGQGPNYEQYF
NA | TRBJ1-1 | TRBV28 | NA | TGTGCCAGCAGTTTAGCGGAGGGTGGTGGAGCACTGAAAGCTTTCTTT | CASSLAEGGGALKAFF
NA | TRBJ1-1 | TRBV28 | NA | TGTGCCAGCAGACGGGGTAACACTGAAGCTTTCTTT | CASRRGNTEAFF
NA | TRBJ2-7 | TRBV13 | TRBD2 | TGTGCCAGCAGCCCCGGGGAGGGTTACGAGCAGTACTTC | CASSPGEGYEQYF
NA | TRBJ1-2 | TRBV28 | NA | TGTGCCAGCAGTAGGCAGTATGGCTACACCTTC | CASSRQYGYTF
NA | TRBJ1-4 | TRBV2 | NA | TGTGCCAGCAGTGCTTATAATGAAAAACTGTTTTTT | CASSAYNEKLFF
NA | TRBJ1-6 | TRBV10-3 | NA | TGTGCCATCAGTGAGGCCTCAGGGACGGAAGGCTCACCCCTCCACTTT | CAISEASGTEGSPLHF
NA | TRBJ1-5 | TRBV12-5 | NA | TGTGCTAGTGGTTTGAACCCTGGACGGCTAAATCAGCCCCAGCATTTT | CASGLNPGRLNQPQHF
few | TRBJ1-1 | TRBV4-2 | NA | TGTGCCAGCAGCCAAGAATGGGTAGGGTACACTGAAGCTTTCTTT | CASSQEWVGYTEAFF
NA | TRBJ2-7 | TRBV7-9 | NA | TGTGCCAGCAGCTTAGCGGGGTGGAGCTCCTACGAGCAGTACTTC | CASSLAGWSSYEQYF
NA | TRBJ1-1 | TRBV18 | NA | TGTGCCAGCTCACCACCGAATTCTTTCGCGGGTAGGACCGCCGGGGACACTGAAGCTTTCTTT | CASSPPNSFAGRTAGDTEAFF
NA | TRBJ2-5 | TRBV7-2 | NA | TGTGCCAGCAGCTTCTGGGCAGGGGAGACCCAGTACTTC | CASSFWAGETQYF
NA | TRBJ2-1 | TRBV14 | NA | TGTGCCAGCAGCCAGCGACCCAGGGGTGAGCAGTTCTTC | CASSQRPRGEQFF
NA | TRBJ2-1 | TRBV2 | TRBD1 | TGTGCCAGCAGTGAACTGGGACAGGGGACGGATGAGCAGTTCTTC | CASSELGQGTDEQFF
NA | TRBJ1-3 | TRBV28 | NA | TGTGCCAGCAGCTATTCACCGGGCAGCTCTGGAAACACCATATATTTT | CASSYSPGSSGNTIYF
NA | TRBJ1-5 | TRBV4-2 | NA | TGTGCCAGCAGCCAAGATATGGGGGCAGGGAATCAGCCCCAGCATTTT | CASSQDMGAGNQPQHF